What follows are 21 T cell receptor beta chains derived from one specimen sequenced in a study of cytomegalovirus exposure and HLA in healthy donors. This PCR relied on a set of 60 Vbeta primers and 13 Jbeta primers. Sequencing used immunoSEQ multiplex PCR; TCRdb keeps in-frame clones, though not all of them. Here the sample spans about 160,000 clones, 65% to 90% being singletons. Sequences were obtained from PBMCs. The source of these receptors is a man aged 50 to 60 in good health and CMV-seropositive.

This clone was observed a handful of times. The gene calls are TRBV28 and TRBJ1-2, with 10 bases fitting TRBD1. Germline V gene lookup returns CDR1 MDHEN and CDR2 SYDVKM. There are 15 residues in the CDR3. J was trimmed by 4 bases and V by 5 bases; bases with no gene match: 7. CDR3 sequence (DNA): TGTGCCAGCAGTCAGGGGACAGGGGCCCTCTATGGCTACACCTTC. Translation gives CASSQGTGALYGYTF.

This chain uses TRBV2 with TRBJ2-7; TRBD1 aligns across 9 bases. The V and J ends lost 8 bases and 0 bases, in that order; junction bases with no gene match: 5. This CDR3 spans 14 amino acids. Germline values: CDR1 SNHLY, CDR2 FYNNEI. CDR3 in DNA: TGTGCCAGCTCCGGGACAGGGAGCTCCTACGAGCAGTACTTC. Its protein product is CASSGTGSSYEQYF.

The chain uses TRBV6-1 and TRBJ2-7, with 9 bases fitting TRBD1. The V and J ends lost 3 bases and 5 bases, in that order; junction bases with no gene match: 5. The CDR3 loop spans 14 amino acids. The germline CDR1 and CDR2 sequences are MNHNS and SASEGT. The CDR3 region has the DNA TGTGCCAGCAGTGAGGCCACAGGGGGCGACGAGCAGTACTTC. Amino acid sequence: CASSEATGGDEQYF.

The chain combines TRBV5-1 with TRBJ2-3; 10 positions match TRBD2. Germline loops: CDR1 SGHRS, CDR2 YFSETQ. The CDR3 runs to 16 residues. V lost 2 bases, J lost 2 bases, and 5 bases stayed unmatched. The CDR3 reads CASSFGLADSTDTQYF. As DNA, the CDR3 is TGCGCCAGCAGCTTCGGACTAGCGGATTCCACAGATACGCAGTATTTT.

V usage is TRBV7-6 and J usage is TRBJ1-6; a possible D gene is TRBD1 (6 bases). The V end lost 2 bases, the J end lost 10 bases, and 12 bases lay between the germline ends. CDR1 is SGHVS, CDR2 FNYEAQ, per germline. This CDR3 comprises 14 residues. CDR3 DNA sequence: TGTGCCAGCAGCTTATCCCAGGGGAACTCACCCCTCCACTTT. Its protein product is CASSLSQGNSPLHF.

The rearrangement uses TRBV28 and TRBJ1-5; no clear D. Looked up from germline, CDR1 is MDHEN and CDR2 is SYDVKM. The CDR3 is 14 residues long. V lost 0 bases and J 7 bases, leaving 10 bases between the germline ends. The CDR3 nucleotides read TGTGCCAGCAGTTTATGGGCAGATCAGCAGCCCCAGCATTTT. This sequence encodes CASSLWADQQPQHF.

The chain couples TRBV6-4 to TRBJ2-3, with 11 bases lining up with TRBD2. The germline CDR1 and CDR2 sequences are MRHNA and SNTAGT. V shed 4 bases and J 14 bases; nucleotides not matched to a gene: 8. The CDR3 is made up of 13 amino acids. The CDR3 region has the DNA TGTGCCAGCAGTGCTCTAGCGGGGGGCGAGACGTATTTT. This codes for CASSALAGGETYF.

The chain carries TRBV18 and TRBJ2-7; 8 positions agree with TRBD1. There are 15 residues in the CDR3. Germline CDR1 KGHSH, CDR2 LQKENI. V lost 4 bases, J lost 2 bases, and 7 bases stayed unmatched. DNA for the CDR3: TGTGCCAGCTCACACGAAGACAGGGGACCCTACGAGCAGTACTTC. Residues: CASSHEDRGPYEQYF.

The genes are TRBV19 and TRBJ2-7, with TRBD1 as a possible D gene (5 bases). With 2 bases removed from V and 0 bases from J, the gap between germline ends came to 11 bases. The CDR3 contains 15 residues. Germline V gene lookup returns CDR1 LNHDA and CDR2 SQIVND (reference sequence). CDR3 coding DNA: TGTGCCAGTAGTATACGTAAGGGGCCCTCCTACGAGCAGTACTTC. It codes for CASSIRKGPSYEQYF. The whole variable domain, filled in from reference TRBV19 and TRBJ2-7, reads DGGITQSPKYLFRKEGQNVTLSCEQNLNHDAMYWYRQDPGQGLRLIYYSQIVNDFQKGDIAEGYSVSREKKESFPLTVTSAQKNPTAFYLCASSIRKGPSYEQYFGPGTRLTVT.

V usage is TRBV7-3 and J usage is TRBJ2-2, with no clear D. Germline V gives CDR1 SGHTA, CDR2 FQGTGA. V dropped 3 bases and J dropped 7 bases, with 9 bases sitting between them. CDR3 length: 13 amino acids. The CDR3 DNA reads as TGTGCCAGCAGCTTTATTAGTGGCGGGGAGCTGTTTTTT. It translates to CASSFISGGELFF. Using reference TRBV7-3 and TRBJ2-2 for the parts outside the CDR3, the full variable domain is GAGVSQTPSNKVTEKGKYVELRCDPISGHTALYWYRQSLGQGPEFLIYFQGTGAADDSGLPNDRFFAVRPEGSVSTLKIQRTERGDSAVYLCASSFISGGELFFGEGSRLTVL.

This clone was counted a few times. The chain links TRBV18 to TRBJ1-1, with 7 bases identical to TRBD1. The germline CDR1 and CDR2 sequences are KGHSH and LQKENI. There are 16 residues in the CDR3. The J segment lost 1 base and the V segment lost 2 bases, leaving 7 bases of the junction unmatched. CDR3 coding DNA: TGTGCCAGCTCACCAGCAGGGGGAATAGGGAACACTGAAGCTTTCTTT. As protein: CASSPAGGIGNTEAFF.

This clone was counted a few times. The chain joins TRBV30 to TRBJ1-5; 8 bases fit TRBD1. Germline-derived CDR1 and CDR2 are GTSNPN and SVGIG (reference sequence). The CDR3 totals 15 residues. The V segment lost 1 base and the J segment 0 bases; nucleotides outside the gene matches: 2. In nucleotides, the CDR3 is TGTGCCTGGAGTGGGGACAGGAATAGCAATCAGCCCCAGCATTTT. This translates into CAWSGDRNSNQPQHF.

V usage is TRBV28 and J usage is TRBJ2-6; 10 nucleotides agree with TRBD1. V trimming: 6 bases; J trimming: 2 bases; junction bases outside the gene matches: 1. There are 15 residues in the CDR3. Per germline, CDR1 MDHEN and CDR2 SYDVKM. The CDR3 coding sequence is TGTGCCAGCAGCGGGACAGGGGCTGGGGCCAACGTCCTGACTTTC. Amino acids: CASSGTGAGANVLTF.

V gene TRBV4-1 combines with J gene TRBJ1-4; D is uncertain. Germline values: CDR1 MGHRA, CDR2 YSYEKL. Trimming stripped 1 base from V and 4 bases from J, with 7 bases between. The CDR3 runs to 14 residues. The CDR3 DNA reads TGCGCCAGCAGCCAAGGACGGAGTAATGAAAAACTGTTTTTT. Protein sequence: CASSQGRSNEKLFF.

CDR3 DNA: TGTGCCTGGGGCTCGGGACAGGGGTGGGACACCATATATTTT. It encodes CAWGSGQGWDTIYF. The J gene is TRBJ1-3, the V gene TRBV30, with 10 bases that match TRBD1. CDR3 size: 14 residues. Germline-derived CDR1 and CDR2 are GTSNPN and SVGIG (reference sequence). V shed 5 bases and J 8 bases; nucleotides not matched to a gene: 9.

This chain joins TRBV7-9 and TRBJ2-7; the match to TRBD2 covers 7 bases. From germline, CDR1 is SEHNR and CDR2 FQNEAQ (reference sequence). With 5 bases clipped from V and 6 bases from J, the junction kept 7 bases outside the gene matches. This CDR3 contains 13 residues. DNA of the CDR3: TGTGCCAGCAGCCCAGGGAGGGGCGGCGAGCAGTACTTC. It encodes CASSPGRGGEQYF.

The chain has TRBV5-1 and TRBJ2-7; 9 bases line up with TRBD2. CDR3 length: 16 residues. The trim removed 0 bases at V and 2 bases at J, leaving 6 bases unmatched. Germline V gives CDR1 SGHRS, CDR2 YFSETQ. The CDR3 here is CASSLEAGGLAYEQYF. DNA of the CDR3: TGCGCCAGCAGCTTGGAAGCGGGAGGTTTGGCCTACGAGCAGTACTTC.

The J gene is TRBJ2-1, the V gene TRBV4-2; D gene unclear. This CDR3 spans 14 amino acids. CDR1 is LGHNA and CDR2 is YNFKEQ in the germline V gene. V was pared by 4 bases and J by 6 bases, with 13 bases between. CDR3 in amino acids: CASSPPGTVNEQFF. In DNA, the CDR3 is TGTGCCAGCAGCCCCCCTGGCACCGTCAATGAGCAGTTCTTC.

The rearrangement links TRBV5-5 to TRBJ2-7; no reliable D call. CDR1 and CDR2 from the germline V gene are SGHKS and YYEKEE (reference sequence). This CDR3 spans 10 amino acids. V was clipped by 4 bases and J by 4 bases, with 3 bases between them. The DNA for the CDR3 is TGTGCCAGCAGCCCATACGAGCAGTACTTC. It translates to CASSPYEQYF.

This chain links TRBV30 with TRBJ2-7, with TRBD1 as a possible D gene (6 bases). Between the trimmed V and J ends, which lost 0 bases and 2 bases, there was a span of 8 bases. The CDR3 is made up of 13 amino acids. In germline, CDR1 is GTSNPN, CDR2 SVGIG (reference sequence). Written as DNA, the CDR3 is TGTGCCTGGAGTGTCGGACAGCCCTACGAGCAGTACTTC. Encoded protein: CAWSVGQPYEQYF.

The J gene is TRBJ2-3, the V gene TRBV5-4; 8 nucleotides align to TRBD2. The junction had 9 bases not matched to a gene; V was cut back by 4 bases and J by 5 bases. The CDR3 has 15 amino acids. Germline V lookup: CDR1 SGHNT, CDR2 YYREEE (reference sequence). CDR3 nucleotides: TGTGCCAGCAGCCCCGGGGGACTAGAGGGAGATACGCAGTATTTT. This sequence encodes CASSPGGLEGDTQYF.